These 26 T cell receptor beta chains were all obtained from the same sample, sequenced in a study of shared clonotypes between healthy human individuals. Sequencing was performed with immunoSEQ multiplex PCR; in TCRdb, only in-frame clones are kept and a portion is missing. The table shows 630,000 or so clones, with 98% occurring only once. Naivety among CD8 cells was defined by CD45RO negativity and positive CCR7 selection, thereby excluding terminally differentiated effector memory CD45RA+ cells. The sequenced material came from naive CD8+ T cells sorted from blood. The receptors derive from a man aged 25-45 years in good health.

V and J are TRBV7-9 and TRBJ2-1, with a weak D call TRBD2 (5 bases). V dropped 1 base and J dropped 6 bases, with 19 bases sitting between them. The CDR3 spans 17 residues. Germline V gene lookup returns CDR1 SEHNR and CDR2 FQNEAQ (reference sequence). CDR3 sequence (DNA): TGTGCCAGCAGCTTAGTGTCTCTAGCAGAGTCTTCCAATGAGCAGTTCTTC. This codes for CASSLVSLAESSNEQFF. Drawing the rest from reference TRBV7-9 and TRBJ2-1, the complete variable domain is DTGVSQNPRHKITKRGQNVTFRCDPISEHNRLYWYRQTLGQGPEFLTYFQNEAQLEKSRLLSDRFSAERPKGSFSTLEIQRTEQGDSAMYLCASSLVSLAESSNEQFFGPGTRLTVL.

This clone was found a few times. The V gene is TRBV7-9, the J gene TRBJ2-7; D remains ambiguous. The CDR3 spans 16 residues. Deletions cut 1 base from V and 2 bases from J, with 15 bases between. Germline lookup yields CDR1 SEHNR and CDR2 FQNEAQ (reference sequence). The CDR3 DNA reads TGTGCCAGCAGCTTAGAGAGTGACAAGCCGCCCTACGAGCAGTACTTC. It encodes CASSLESDKPPYEQYF.

The chain links TRBV6-5 to TRBJ2-2; 7 positions agree with TRBD1. Germline loops: CDR1 MNHEY, CDR2 SVGAGI. This CDR3 region has 15 residues. Germline trimming cut 5 bases from V and 5 bases from J; bases unmatched to any gene: 8. CDR3 amino acids: CASSLRQGGTGELFF. For the CDR3, the DNA is TGTGCCAGCAGTCTGAGACAGGGCGGAACCGGGGAGCTGTTTTTT.

The J gene is TRBJ1-2, the V gene TRBV9; 8 positions match TRBD1. The CDR3 sequence is 16 residues long. Germline V lookup: CDR1 SGDLS, CDR2 YYNGEE. The V segment lost 0 bases and the J segment 1 base; nucleotides outside the gene matches: 5. The CDR3 loop is CASSVDGTGDNYGYTF. In DNA, the CDR3 is TGTGCCAGCAGCGTAGATGGGACAGGTGATAACTATGGCTACACCTTC.

J is TRBJ2-1 and V is TRBV29-1, with 15 bases aligning to TRBD2. CDR3 length: 15 amino acids. Germline assignment: CDR1 SQVTM and CDR2 ANQGSEA. J lost 8 bases, V lost 6 bases, and 8 bases had no gene match. DNA of the CDR3: TGCAGCGTACAACGGACTAGCGGGAGGGGGGATGAGCAGTTCTTC. It yields the protein CSVQRTSGRGDEQFF.

The gene calls are TRBV19 and TRBJ1-5, with 9 bases that match TRBD1. Germline V gene sequence: CDR1 LNHDA, CDR2 SQIVND (reference sequence). Trimming removed 4 bases from V and 12 bases from J; junction bases left unmatched: 13. The CDR3 contains 15 residues. CDR3 residues: CASSSLGTGSDHQHF. CDR3 in DNA: TGTGCCAGTAGTAGCCTCGGGACAGGGTCAGATCACCAGCATTTT.

To note about this clone: Sequence at one end of the junction differs from germline and may be a read error. CDR3 in DNA: TGTGCCAGCAGTAACCGGGACACCTACTATTTT. This translates into CASSNRDTYYF. This chain joins TRBV6-5 and TRBJ1-5, with D possibly being TRBD1 (6 bases). The CDR3 consists of 11 residues. Germline V gives CDR1 MNHEY, CDR2 SVGAGI.

This clone was counted only a few times. The chain combines TRBV27 with TRBJ2-7; the D gene is possibly TRBD2 (6 bases). CDR1 is MNHEY and CDR2 is SMNVEV in the germline V gene (reference sequence). Trimming pared 3 bases from V and 4 bases from J, leaving 16 bases between. The length of the CDR3 is 15 residues. The chain's CDR3 is CASSFSPSGGYEQYF. In DNA, the CDR3 is TGTGCCAGCAGTTTCTCACCAAGTGGGGGGTACGAGCAGTACTTC.

The CDR3 sequence is CASSGRERINTEAFF. The CDR3 DNA follows: TGTGCCAGCTCGGGCAGGGAAAGGATAAACACTGAAGCTTTCTTT. This rearrangement joins TRBV13 to TRBJ1-1; D possibly corresponds to TRBD1 (5 bases). CDR3 length: 15 residues. The V and J ends lost 8 bases and 2 bases respectively, with 18 bases between them. Germline V gene lookup returns CDR1 PRHDT and CDR2 FYEKMQ (reference sequence).

The V and J genes are TRBV29-1 and TRBJ2-3, with TRBD1 matching over 9 bases. The CDR3 has 14 residues. V dropped 6 bases and J dropped 6; count of bases not matched to a gene: 10. CDR1 and CDR2 (germline): SQVTM, ANQGSEA. The CDR3 DNA follows: TGCAGCGTGGGGGGACAGGGTGGAGAGGATACGCAGTATTTT. Protein: CSVGGQGGEDTQYF.

The rearrangement joins TRBV29-1 to TRBJ1-1; D remains ambiguous. Trimming took off 7 bases at V and 5 bases at J, with 11 bases between the two ends. This CDR3 region has 11 residues. Germline CDR1 SQVTM, CDR2 ANQGSEA. CDR3 in amino acids: CSGKNWTEAFF. The CDR3 nucleotides read TGCAGCGGGAAGAATTGGACTGAAGCTTTCTTT.

The chain combines TRBV11-3 with TRBJ1-1; the D gene is possibly TRBD1 (5 bases). V was trimmed by 5 bases and J by 4 bases, leaving 14 bases between them. CDR1 is SGHNT, CDR2 YENEEA, per germline. CDR3 size: 14 residues. CDR3 region: CASSTTDSTTEAFF. In DNA form, the CDR3 reads TGTGCCAGCAGCACGACAGACTCAACCACTGAAGCTTTCTTT.

The rearrangement joins TRBV21-1 to TRBJ2-2; the table's D call, TRBD2, was not checked against the DNA. TRBV21-1 is an annotated pseudogene. This CDR3 is 19 amino acids long. The CDR3 spells CASSKGSAGGEFSTGELFF. CDR3 sequence (DNA): TGTGCCAGCAGCAAAGGGTCGGCGGGAGGCGAGTTTTCGACCGGGGAGCTGTTTTTT.

The chain joins TRBV27 to TRBJ2-3; TRBD1 agrees at 12 bases. Per germline, CDR1 MNHEY and CDR2 SMNVEV (reference sequence). V shed 8 bases and J 6 bases; nucleotides not matched to a gene: 12. The CDR3 runs 16 residues. The CDR3 loop is CASLSHRDRGPDTQYF. CDR3 in DNA: TGTGCCAGCCTTTCCCACCGGGACAGGGGGCCGGATACGCAGTATTTT.

The rearrangement links TRBV29-1 to TRBJ1-3, with no clear D. This CDR3 comprises 15 residues. The V and J ends lost 7 bases and 3 bases respectively, with 19 bases between them. CDR1 SQVTM and CDR2 ANQGSEA come from the germline V gene. The CDR3 loop reads CSALSHRGSGNTIYF. CDR3 sequence (DNA): TGCAGCGCACTCTCCCACAGAGGGAGTGGAAACACCATATATTTT.

This sequence joins TRBV28 and TRBJ1-5, with TRBD1 as a possible D gene (5 bases). This CDR3 is 13 amino acids long. Trimming stripped 3 bases from V and 5 bases from J, with 8 bases between. Germline-derived CDR1 and CDR2 are MDHEN and SYDVKM. The chain's CDR3 is CASSFVGHQPQHF. CDR3 DNA sequence: TGTGCCAGCAGTTTTGTGGGACATCAGCCCCAGCATTTT.

A single count supports this clone. The genes are TRBV11-2 and TRBJ2-7; no reliable D call. The CDR3 is 15 amino acids. The V end was cut by 1 base, the J end by 6 bases, with 16 bases between. Germline V gene sequence: CDR1 SGHAT, CDR2 FQNNGV. CDR3 region: CASSLGTIYGFEQYF. CDR3 sequence (DNA): TGTGCCAGCAGCTTAGGCACTATCTATGGGTTCGAGCAGTACTTC.

The chain couples TRBV19 to TRBJ2-7; 9 bases map to TRBD1. Per germline, CDR1 LNHDA and CDR2 SQIVND (reference sequence). The V segment lost 6 bases and the J segment 3 bases; nucleotides outside the gene matches: 6. The CDR3 has 14 residues. DNA for the CDR3: TGTGCCAGTAGCTTGACAGGGGGGAACTACGAGCAGTACTTC. Translation gives CASSLTGGNYEQYF.

The rearrangement uses TRBV29-1 and TRBJ2-1; a possible D gene is TRBD2 (5 bases). Trimming left V 7 bases short and J 14 bases short, with 18 bases between. The CDR3 is made up of 11 amino acids. Germline values: CDR1 SQVTM, CDR2 ANQGSEA. In DNA, the CDR3 is TGCAGCGCTGCGGTCAGCCGTAGCGAGTTCTTC. Translation gives CSAAVSRSEFF.

V and J are TRBV11-2 and TRBJ1-2; D not resolved. Germline V gene sequence: CDR1 SGHAT, CDR2 FQNNGV. This CDR3 region has 15 residues. Deletions cut 4 bases from V and 2 bases from J, with 14 bases between. The chain's CDR3 is CASSSYRTGNYGYTF. Written as DNA, the CDR3 is TGTGCCAGCAGCTCTTACCGGACTGGGAACTATGGCTACACCTTC.

The rearrangement uses TRBV27 and TRBJ2-1; tentative D call: TRBD1 (5 bases). The germline V and J ends were trimmed by 5 bases and 8 bases, with 19 bases remaining between them. This CDR3 is 15 amino acids long. Germline CDR1 is MNHEY and CDR2 is SMNVEV (reference sequence). The CDR3 region is CASSPRHRGSDEQFF. In nucleotides, the CDR3 is TGTGCCAGCAGTCCGCGACATAGGGGAAGCGATGAGCAGTTCTTC.

The genes are TRBV9 and TRBJ2-5; 10 positions match TRBD2. V gave up 4 bases and J gave up 4 bases; unmatched junction bases: 7. Germline CDR1 is SGDLS and CDR2 is YYNGEE. CDR3 length equals 15 residues. CDR3 amino acids: CASSPRLAGGETQYF. The CDR3 nucleotides read TGTGCCAGCAGCCCTCGATTAGCGGGAGGAGAGACCCAGTACTTC.

The rearrangement links TRBV11-2 to TRBJ2-5; TRBD1 or TRBD2 may be the D gene (5 bases each). Trimming pared 5 bases from V and 4 bases from J, leaving 20 bases between. In germline, CDR1 is SGHAT, CDR2 FQNNGV. This CDR3 spans 16 amino acids. The CDR3 sequence is CASSPVGVVLGETQYF. In DNA, the CDR3 is TGTGCCAGCAGCCCAGTGGGGGTGGTTCTTGGAGAGACCCAGTACTTC.

V and J are TRBV7-6 and TRBJ2-7; weak D call: TRBD2 (6 bases). Trimming pared 0 bases from V and 7 bases from J, leaving 10 bases between. CDR3 length: 13 residues. Germline V CDR1 and CDR2: SGHVS, FNYEAQ. In DNA form, the CDR3 reads TGTGCCAGCAGCTTAGCGGGAGGCTGGGAGCAGTACTTC. It encodes CASSLAGGWEQYF. The entire variable domain, with the rest obtained from reference TRBV7-6 and TRBJ2-7, is as follows: GAGVSQSPRYKVTKRGQDVALRCDPISGHVSLYWYRQALGQGPEFLTYFNYEAQQDKSGLPNDRFSAERPEGSISTLTIQRTEQRDSAMYRCASSLAGGWEQYFGPGTRLTVT.

This clone came up a few times. An end of the junction does not agree with germline; a read error may underlie this. The chain couples TRBV2 to TRBJ1-5; D gene uncertain. The germline gives CDR1 SNHLY, CDR2 FYNNEI. The CDR3 has 13 residues. The CDR3 protein is CASRDLDDQPQHF. The CDR3 DNA follows: TGTGCCAGCCGTGACTTAGACGATCAGCCCCAGCATTTT.

J is TRBJ1-2 and V is TRBV5-1; D perhaps matches TRBD1 (5 bases). CDR1 SGHRS and CDR2 YFSETQ come from the germline V gene. Trimming removed 0 bases at V and 3 bases at J, with 9 bases between. The CDR3 consists of 14 residues. CDR3 protein: CASSLGRVDYGYTF. The CDR3 DNA reads TGCGCCAGCAGCTTGGGCAGGGTTGACTATGGCTACACCTTC.